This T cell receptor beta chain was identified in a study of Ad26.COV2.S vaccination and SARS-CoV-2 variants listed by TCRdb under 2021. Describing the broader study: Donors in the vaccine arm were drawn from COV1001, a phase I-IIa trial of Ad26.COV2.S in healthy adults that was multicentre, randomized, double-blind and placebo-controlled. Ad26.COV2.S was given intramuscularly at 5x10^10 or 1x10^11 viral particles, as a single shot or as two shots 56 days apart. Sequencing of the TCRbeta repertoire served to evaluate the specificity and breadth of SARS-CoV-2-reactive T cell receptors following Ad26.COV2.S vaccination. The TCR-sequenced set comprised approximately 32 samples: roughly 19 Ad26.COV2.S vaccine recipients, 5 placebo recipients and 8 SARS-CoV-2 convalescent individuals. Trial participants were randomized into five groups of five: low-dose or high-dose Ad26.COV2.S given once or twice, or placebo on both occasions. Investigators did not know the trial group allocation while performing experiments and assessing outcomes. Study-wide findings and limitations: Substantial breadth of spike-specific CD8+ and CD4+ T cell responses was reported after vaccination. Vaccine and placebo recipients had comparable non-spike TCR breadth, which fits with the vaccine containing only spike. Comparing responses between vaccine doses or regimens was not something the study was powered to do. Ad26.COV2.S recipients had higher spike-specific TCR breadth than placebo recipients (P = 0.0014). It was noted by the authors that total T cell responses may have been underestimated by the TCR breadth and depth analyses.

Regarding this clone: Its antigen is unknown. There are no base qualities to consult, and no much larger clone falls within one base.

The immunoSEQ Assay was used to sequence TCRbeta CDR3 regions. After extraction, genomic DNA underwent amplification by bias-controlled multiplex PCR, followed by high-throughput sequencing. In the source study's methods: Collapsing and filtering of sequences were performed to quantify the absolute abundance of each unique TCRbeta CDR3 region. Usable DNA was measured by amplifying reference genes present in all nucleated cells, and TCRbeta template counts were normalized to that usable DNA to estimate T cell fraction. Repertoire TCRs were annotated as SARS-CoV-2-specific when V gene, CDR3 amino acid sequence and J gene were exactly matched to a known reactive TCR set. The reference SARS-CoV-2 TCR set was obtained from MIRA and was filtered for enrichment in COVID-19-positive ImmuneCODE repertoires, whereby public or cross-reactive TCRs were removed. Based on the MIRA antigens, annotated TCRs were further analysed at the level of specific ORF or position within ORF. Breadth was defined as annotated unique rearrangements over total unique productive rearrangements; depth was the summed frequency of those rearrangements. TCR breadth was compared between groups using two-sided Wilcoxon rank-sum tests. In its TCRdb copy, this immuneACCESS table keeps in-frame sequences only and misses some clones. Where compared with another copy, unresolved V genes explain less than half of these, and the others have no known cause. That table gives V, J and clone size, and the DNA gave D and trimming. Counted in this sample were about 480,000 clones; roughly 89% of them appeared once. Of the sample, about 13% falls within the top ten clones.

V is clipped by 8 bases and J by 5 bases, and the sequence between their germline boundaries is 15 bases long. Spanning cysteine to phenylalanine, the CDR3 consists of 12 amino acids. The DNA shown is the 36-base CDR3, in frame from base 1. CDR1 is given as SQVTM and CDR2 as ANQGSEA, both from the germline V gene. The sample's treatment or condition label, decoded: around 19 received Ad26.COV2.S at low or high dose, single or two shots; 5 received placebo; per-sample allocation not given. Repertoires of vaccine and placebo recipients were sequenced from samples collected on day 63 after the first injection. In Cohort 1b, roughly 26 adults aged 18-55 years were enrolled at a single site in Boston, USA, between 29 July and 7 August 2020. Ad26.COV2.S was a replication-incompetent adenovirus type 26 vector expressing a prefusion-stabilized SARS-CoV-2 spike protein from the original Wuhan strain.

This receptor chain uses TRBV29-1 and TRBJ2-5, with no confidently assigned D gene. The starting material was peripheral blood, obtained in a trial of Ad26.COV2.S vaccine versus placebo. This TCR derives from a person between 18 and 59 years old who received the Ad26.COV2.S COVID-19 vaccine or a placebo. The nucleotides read TGCAGCTTTCTCCACGTGGAGGAGACCCAGTACTTC. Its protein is CSFLHVEETQYF.